Described below is a single TCR beta chain sequence and its context. The sample comes from a study of untreated major depressive disorder. Trimming stripped 5 bases from V and 3 bases from J, with 10 bases between. Germline V gene lookup returns CDR1 SNHLY and CDR2 FYNNEI. This CDR3 has 13 amino acids. Sequencing used immunoSEQ multiplex PCR; TCRdb keeps in-frame clones, though not all of them. The repertoire includes 15,000 to 25,000 clones, over 65% of them detected once, and about 0.82% sits in the top ten. Every depressed patient was matched in pairs with a non-depressed control on sex, age, current smoking status and body mass index.

The chain combines TRBV2 with TRBJ1-1; D possibly corresponds to TRBD1 (5 bases). The source is a woman aged 25 to 39 in good health. The sample consisted of CD4+ T cells from PBMCs. The CDR3 nucleotides read TGTGCCAGCAGTCAGTTCAGGGACACTGAAGCTTTCTTT. Its translation is CASSQFRDTEAFF.